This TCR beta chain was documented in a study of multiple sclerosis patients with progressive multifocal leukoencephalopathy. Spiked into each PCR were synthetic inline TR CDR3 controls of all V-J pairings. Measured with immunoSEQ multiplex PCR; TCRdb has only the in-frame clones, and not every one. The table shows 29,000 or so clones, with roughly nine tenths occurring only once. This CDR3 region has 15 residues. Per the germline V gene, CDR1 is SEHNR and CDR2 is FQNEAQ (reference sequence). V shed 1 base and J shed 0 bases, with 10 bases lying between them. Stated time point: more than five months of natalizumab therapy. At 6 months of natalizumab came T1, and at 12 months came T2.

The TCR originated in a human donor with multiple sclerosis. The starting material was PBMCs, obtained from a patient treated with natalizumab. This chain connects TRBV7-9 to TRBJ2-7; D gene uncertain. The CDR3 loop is CASSLVGTDSYEQYF. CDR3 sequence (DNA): TGTGCCAGCAGCTTAGTGGGCACTGACTCCTACGAGCAGTACTTC.